This entry concerns a single T cell receptor (beta chain). This CDR3 comprises 12 residues. The ends were cut back, 6 bases at V and 13 bases at J, with 15 bases in the middle. Assay: immunoSEQ multiplex PCR; the TCRdb copy retains only in-frame clones and omits some. This sample has about 160,000 clones; around nine tenths occur once, and the top ten carry 1.4%. This record comes from a study of T cell responses to AZD1222 COVID-19 vaccine. This clonotype was obtained from an adult in good health. The chain couples TRBV12-3 or TRBV12-4 to TRBJ2-2; tentative D call: TRBD2 (6 bases). Specimen: peripheral blood, collected on day 0 of AZD1222 vaccination. In DNA form, the CDR3 reads TGTGCCAGCAGCCTGGGTAGGGGAGGGCTGTTTTTT. Protein: CASSLGRGGLFF.